The rows below give T cell receptor beta chains drawn from one sample of a study of identical twins. TCRdb re-analysed the 5' RACE reads in MiXCR, keeping a single row per CDR3 protein. The sample lists 550,000 to 700,000 distinct CDR3 sequences, 7.5% to 10% seen once, with roughly 3% in the top ten. This sample was also put to use in a study of yellow fever vaccine responses in identical twins.

Sequenced: PBMCs. Every receptor here comes from a woman younger than 30 in good health. Both conserved end residues are part of each CDR3.

v_call cdr3_aa
TRBV29-1 CSVLVTGELFF
TRBV20-1 CSAKRRPGLAGDREQFF
TRBV4-2 CASMETSGFSGQFF
TRBV12-3/TRBV12-4 CASSLVLGEGVGETQYF
TRBV27 CASSPPGLAETSTDTQYF
TRBV7-2 CASSLGFGETQYF
TRBV7-6 CASSLVAQGVGEAFF
TRBV10-2 CASRGQAYNEQFF
TRBV20-1 CSARKGLSYEQYF
TRBV4-2 CASSQTDSGGYEQYF
TRBV2 CASSGSVQPQHF
TRBV12-3/TRBV12-4 CASSLHPSGANVLTF
TRBV5-6 CASSLPTGTGELFF
TRBV18 CASSPIGTANSGANVLTF
TRBV14 CASSQVWGRGTEAFF
TRBV19 CASKPGGTGELFF
TRBV10-3 CATKTASYEQYF
TRBV28 CASSFLRLSGANVLTF
TRBV7-9 CASSPPQGAAEQYF
TRBV7-2 CASSLELPRGAKNIQYF
TRBV29-1 CSSLARDERETQYF
TRBV12-3/TRBV12-4 CASTLGRFSGSGAQDTQYF
TRBV7-9 CAGSKSGSYSSTDTQYF
TRBV12-3/TRBV12-4 CASSPGGFHEQYF
TRBV20-1 CSARDPTSGEYNEQFF
TRBV12-3/TRBV12-4 CASSYRDGFLGEQYF
TRBV4-2 CASRGLAGEADEQFF
TRBV4-1 CASSHRTGSYEQYF
TRBV6-7 CASSLHTGTGPYNEQFF
TRBV6-2/TRBV6-3 CASSTGTDYEQYF
TRBV7-9 CASSLVLDYGYTF
TRBV28 CASIDTNEKLFF
TRBV6-2/TRBV6-3 CASSSTGTKWNEQYF
TRBV12-3/TRBV12-4 CASSTWTSGVDTQYF
TRBV10-3 CAISDNPTGAILTDTQYF
TRBV6-1 CASSEAGNNQPQHF
TRBV11-2 CASSLDLARGCFF
TRBV21-1 CASSKAEGVQFF
TRBV5-1 CASSLTGGWEKETQYF
TRBV25-1 CASRGQLGNYGYTF
TRBV21-1 CASSKEPPPTLTYEQYF
TRBV11-1 CASSSPASSGAGGKYEQYF
TRBV29-1 CSVHRGGTEAFF
TRBV12-3/TRBV12-4 CASSFVLASEETQYF
TRBV12-3/TRBV12-4 CASSSTRPGTGRQETQYF
TRBV10-3 CAIPQGSGTGELFF
TRBV27 CASSLIRGFQETQYF
TRBV19 CASSIASGDYEQYF
TRBV14 CASSQVVNYNEQFF
TRBV5-1 CASRRPSGSPPQETQYF
TRBV6-1 CASRTPDVEPLHF
TRBV7-4 CASSLLVTSGRTDTQYF
TRBV2 CASSEVKVGGYEQYF
TRBV5-1 CASSPGTIRVEAFF
TRBV3-1 CASSQDPFQETQYF
TRBV5-1 CASSLVAGVDTQYF
TRBV19 CASSIVTSANEQFF
TRBV28 CASSLVGVRWTQYF
TRBV12-3/TRBV12-4 CASLGDSYNEQFF